This T cell receptor (beta chain) was recovered during a study of spatial heterogeneity in lung cancer. At the level of the study: The average count in raw reads for each unique TCR and UMI combination exceeded nine appearances.

In this sample, this clonotype turned up once. Its antigen is unidentified. Because the library targeted alpha chains, this beta chain is an off-target read whose size means little. TCRdb ran MiXCR on the 5' RACE reads and lists one entry per CDR3 protein. The sample includes about 6,900 distinct CDR3 sequences, approximately 12% of them seen just once. Indicated time point: sample taken at primary tumor resection. Germline values: CDR1 SGHRS, CDR2 YFSETQ. The CDR3 spans 16 residues. Trimming cost V 4 bases and J 6 bases; bases outside gene matches: 12. Whole-study results and caveats: Within tumors, counts of expanded alpha and beta TCRs tracked tumor mutation counts.

The J gene is TRBJ2-1, the V gene TRBV5-1; 8 positions agree with TRBD2. This sequence was found in a male donor with early-stage non-small cell lung cancer. Sequenced here: lung tumor tissue, sampled at surgery. DNA of the CDR3: TGCGCCAGCAGCCAATCAGCGGGAGTCGGTGGCAATGAGCAGTTCTTC. Amino acid sequence: CASSQSAGVGGNEQFF. Full variable domain (rest looked up from reference TRBV5-1 and TRBJ2-1): KAGVTQTPRYLIKTRGQQVTLSCSPISGHRSVSWYQQTPGQGLQFLFEYFSETQRNKGNFPGRFSGRQFSNSRSEMNVSTLELGDSALYLCASSQSAGVGGNEQFFGPGTRLTVL.